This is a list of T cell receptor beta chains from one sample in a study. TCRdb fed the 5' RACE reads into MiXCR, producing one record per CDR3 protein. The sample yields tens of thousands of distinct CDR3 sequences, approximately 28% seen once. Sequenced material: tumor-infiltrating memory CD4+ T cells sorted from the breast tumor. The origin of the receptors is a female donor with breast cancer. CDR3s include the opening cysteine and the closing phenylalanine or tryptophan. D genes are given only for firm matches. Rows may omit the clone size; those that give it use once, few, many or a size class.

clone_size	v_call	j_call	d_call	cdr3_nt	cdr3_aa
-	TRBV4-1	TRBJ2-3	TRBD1	TGCGCCAGCAGCCGAACAGGGGCCAATACGCAGTATTTT	CASSRTGANTQYF
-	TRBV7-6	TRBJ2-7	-	TGTGCCAGCAGCTTCGGGGCGGCCTACGAGCAGTACTTC	CASSFGAAYEQYF
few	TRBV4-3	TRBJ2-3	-	TGCGCCAGCAGCCAAGATCGGGGGCCTGGCGCAGATACGCAGTATTTT	CASSQDRGPGADTQYF
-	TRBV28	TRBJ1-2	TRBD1	TGTGCCAGCAGCAGGTTGACAGGGGGCGCGAGGGGCTACACCTTC	CASSRLTGGARGYTF
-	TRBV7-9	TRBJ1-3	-	TGTGCCAGCAGCATCTCACAGGGTCGGGACACCATATATTTT	CASSISQGRDTIYF
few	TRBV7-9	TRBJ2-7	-	TGTGCCAGCAGCTTAGTGGGACTTTCCTACGAGCAGTACTTC	CASSLVGLSYEQYF
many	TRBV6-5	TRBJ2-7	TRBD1	TGTGCCAGCAGTTCTGGACAGGGATTTTCCGAGCAGTACTTC	CASSSGQGFSEQYF
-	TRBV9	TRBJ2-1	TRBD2	TGTGCCGGCAGCGTAGAAGCGGGAGGGCTGAATGAGCAGTTCTTC	CAGSVEAGGLNEQFF
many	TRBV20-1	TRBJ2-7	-	TGCAGTGCCGGGGACTCCCATGGTTCCTACGAGCAGTACTTC	CSAGDSHGSYEQYF
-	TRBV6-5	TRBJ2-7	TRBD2	TGTGCCAGCAGTTACGATGGACTAGCGGGACCAAGCTCCTACGAGCAGCACTTC	CASSYDGLAGPSSYEQHF
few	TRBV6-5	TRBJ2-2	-	TGTGCCATCAGAGACAGTCCGGTCACCGGGGAGCTGTTTTTT	CAIRDSPVTGELFF
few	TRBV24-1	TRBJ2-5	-	TGTGCCACCAGTGATTCAGACAGGACCGAGACCCAGTACTTC	CATSDSDRTETQYF
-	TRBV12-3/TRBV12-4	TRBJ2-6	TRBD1	TGTGCCAGCCTAGGACAGGGAGGAGTCTCTGGGGCCAACGTCCTGACTTTC	CASLGQGGVSGANVLTF
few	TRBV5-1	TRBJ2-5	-	TGCGCCAGCAGCCTTAACAGTGCAGCGGAGACCCAGTACTTC	CASSLNSAAETQYF
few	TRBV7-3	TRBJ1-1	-	TGTGCCAGCAGCTTAGGGTCAACAGGGCAAGCTTTCTTT	CASSLGSTGQAFF
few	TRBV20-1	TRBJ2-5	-	TGCAGTGCTAGTTTGCTGGAGACCCAGTACTTC	CSASLLETQYF
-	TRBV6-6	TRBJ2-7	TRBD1	TGTGCCAGCAGTTACTCGGAAGGACAGGTTGCCTACGAGCAGTACTTC	CASSYSEGQVAYEQYF
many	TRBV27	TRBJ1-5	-	TGTGCCAGCAGTTCCCCTTCCGAGAATCAGCCCCAGCATTTT	CASSSPSENQPQHF
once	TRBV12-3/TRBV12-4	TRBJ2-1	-	TGTGCCAGCAGTTCCCCATCAGGGGTCCGGGGTTACAATGAGCAGTTCTTC	CASSSPSGVRGYNEQFF
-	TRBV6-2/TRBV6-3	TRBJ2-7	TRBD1	TGTGCCAGCGCTCCTTCGGGACAGAACTACGAGCAGTACTTC	CASAPSGQNYEQYF
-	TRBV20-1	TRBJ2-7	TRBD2	TGCAGTGCTGGACAACATCTAGCGGGAGGTATGAGGGAGCAGTACTTC	CSAGQHLAGGMREQYF
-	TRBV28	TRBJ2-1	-	TGTGCCAGCAGTCCCGGTGGGGGGTACAATGAGCAGTTCTTC	CASSPGGGYNEQFF
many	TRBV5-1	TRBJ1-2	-	TGCGCCAGCAGCTTGGCCGGGACGGGAGGTGGCTACACCTTC	CASSLAGTGGGYTF
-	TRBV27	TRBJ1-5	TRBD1	TGTGCCAGCAGTTTTTCTGGACAGGTTAAAGGACCCCAGCATTTT	CASSFSGQVKGPQHF
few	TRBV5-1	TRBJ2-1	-	TGCGCCAGCAGCCCTCAGAGGGTTGAGCAGTTCTTC	CASSPQRVEQFF
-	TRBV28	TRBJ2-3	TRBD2	TGTGCCAGCAGTCCACCTGGGACTAGCATAAATACGCAGTATTTT	CASSPPGTSINTQYF
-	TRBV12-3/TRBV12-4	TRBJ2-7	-	TGTGCCAGCACCCTAGGCGGGGACTACGAGCAGTACTTC	CASTLGGDYEQYF
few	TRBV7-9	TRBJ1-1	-	TGTGCCAGCGAGCTCGGCGCATGGGACACTGAAGCTTTCTTT	CASELGAWDTEAFF
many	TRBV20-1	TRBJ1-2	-	TGCAGTGCTAGAGACCCGACGGATAACTATGGCTACACCTTC	CSARDPTDNYGYTF
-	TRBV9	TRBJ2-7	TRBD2	TGTGCCAGCAGCGTAGTTTCGGCGGGAGACTACGAGCAGTACTTC	CASSVVSAGDYEQYF
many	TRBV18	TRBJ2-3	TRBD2	TGTGCCAGCTCACCACGGACTAGCGTAGATACGCAGTATTTT	CASSPRTSVDTQYF
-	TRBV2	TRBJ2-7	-	TGTGCCAGCAGTGAATTTGATCGGGGGTACTTC	CASSEFDRGYF
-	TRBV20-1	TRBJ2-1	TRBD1	TGCAGTGCTGGTCCCAGGGGGTCTTCCTACAATGAGCAGTTCTTC	CSAGPRGSSYNEQFF
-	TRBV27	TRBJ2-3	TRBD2	TGTGCCAGCAGTTTAAGCCTAGCGGCCGGGACAGATACGCAGTATTTT	CASSLSLAAGTDTQYF
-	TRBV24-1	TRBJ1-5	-	TGTGCCACCAGTGGGGGCGGCGGTTATCAGCCCCAGCATTTT	CATSGGGGYQPQHF
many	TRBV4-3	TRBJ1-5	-	TGCGCCAGCAGCCAAGACAGGGATCAGCCCCAGCATTTT	CASSQDRDQPQHF
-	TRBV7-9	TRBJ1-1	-	TGTGCCAGCAGCATCACCGGAATCCGGGGCACTGAAGCTTTCTTT	CASSITGIRGTEAFF
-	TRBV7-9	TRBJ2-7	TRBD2	TGTGCCAGCAGCTTAGTAGGACTAGCGGGAAAATCCTACGAGCAGTACTTC	CASSLVGLAGKSYEQYF
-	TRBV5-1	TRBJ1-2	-	TGCGCCAGCAGCGACCAGGGCTCGAGCTATGGCTACACCTTC	CASSDQGSSYGYTF
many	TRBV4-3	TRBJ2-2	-	TGCGCCAGCAGCCAAAGAGGAAACAGGGAGTTCACCGGGGAGCTGTTTTTT	CASSQRGNREFTGELFF
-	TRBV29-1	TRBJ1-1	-	TGCAGCGTTGAGGGCTGGAAAACAACTGAAGCTTTCTTT	CSVEGWKTTEAFF
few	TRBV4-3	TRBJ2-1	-	TGCGCCAGCAGCCAAGATAGGGCGGAGAGAAGCTCCTACAATGAGCAGTTCTTC	CASSQDRAERSSYNEQFF
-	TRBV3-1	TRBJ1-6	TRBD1	TGTGCCAGCAGCTCTTACAGGGGGGATTCACCCCTCCACTTT	CASSSYRGDSPLHF
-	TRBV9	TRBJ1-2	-	TGTGCCAGCAGCGCTGCTAACTATGGCTACACCTTC	CASSAANYGYTF
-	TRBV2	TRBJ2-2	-	TGTGCCAGCAACTCGGGGCCCGGGGAGCTGTTTTTT	CASNSGPGELFF